This TCR beta chain was sequenced for a study of control samples from healthy donors and cancer patients. Some clones are missing from TCRdb's copy, which holds only in-frame ones; the method was immunoSEQ multiplex PCR. In the table there are 100,000 or so clones, around four fifths of which are singletons. Material for sequencing was blood. This receptor was identified in a woman between 45 and 65 years old in good health.

CDR3 region: CATSDPLERAHNEQFF. CDR3 bases: TGTGCCACCAGTGACCCCCTCGAGCGGGCTCACAATGAGCAGTTCTTC. J is TRBJ2-1 and V is TRBV24-1, with D possibly TRBD2 on 6 matching bases. The V gene lost 4 bases and the J gene lost 5 bases, with 17 bases spanning the gap. CDR3 length: 16 residues. Germline assignment: CDR1 KGHDR and CDR2 SFDVKD.